One sample yielded the 12 T cell receptor beta chains listed below, sequenced in a study of blood T cell repertoires in COVID-19. Here immunoSEQ multiplex PCR was the method, and the copy in TCRdb shows in-frame clones only, minus some. The sample carries 150,000 to 200,000 clones, under 85% recorded once. Sample: peripheral blood. These receptors all come from a man in his fifties or sixties who had recovered from COVID-19.

The CDR3: CAWRSRGLETQYF. The CDR3 bases are TGTGCCTGGAGGAGCAGGGGCCTAGAGACCCAGTACTTC. The V and J genes are TRBV30 and TRBJ2-5; the D gene is possibly TRBD1 (6 bases). Germline V gene lookup returns CDR1 GTSNPN and CDR2 SVGIG (reference sequence). V lost 3 bases and J lost 4, with 12 bases in between. The CDR3 is made up of 13 amino acids.

This chain connects TRBV9 to TRBJ2-5, with D tentatively TRBD1 (6 bases). V was trimmed by 0 bases and J by 4 bases, leaving 19 bases between them. The CDR3 totals 17 residues. The germline gives CDR1 SGDLS, CDR2 YYNGEE. The CDR3 nucleotides read TGTGCCAGCAGCGTAGGCGACAGGCTGGCAACCCCAGAGACCCAGTACTTC. Translated, it gives CASSVGDRLATPETQYF. The full variable domain, with the rest looked up from reference TRBV9 and TRBJ2-5, is DSGVTQTPKHLITATGQRVTLRCSPRSGDLSVYWYQQSLDQGLQFLIQYYNGEERAKGNILERFSAQQFPDLHSELNLSSLELGDSALYFCASSVGDRLATPETQYFGPGTRLLVL.

V and J are TRBV12-3 or TRBV12-4 and TRBJ1-1; the D gene is possibly TRBD1 (6 bases). The CDR3 spans 13 residues. Trimming removed 8 bases from V and 6 bases from J, with 16 bases in between. The CDR3 DNA is TGTGCCAGCTCTCTTCAGGGGAGGGCTGAAGCTTTCTTT. It encodes CASSLQGRAEAFF.

The rearrangement links TRBV10-3 to TRBJ2-7, with TRBD2 matching 7 bases. The J segment lost 4 bases and the V segment lost 2 bases, leaving 17 bases of the junction unmatched. The CDR3 runs to 18 residues. Looked up from germline, CDR1 is ENHRY and CDR2 is SYGVKD. DNA of the CDR3: TGTGCCATCAGTGAGCCAAGAGGGATGAGCGGGGAAGCGTACGAGCAGTACTTC. Its translation: CAISEPRGMSGEAYEQYF.

The chain couples TRBV7-6 to TRBJ2-2, with TRBD1 matching over 9 bases. The J segment lost 5 bases and the V segment lost 5 bases, leaving 6 bases of the junction unmatched. CDR3 length equals 15 residues. Germline V gives CDR1 SGHVS, CDR2 FNYEAQ. The CDR3 bases are TGTGCCAGCAGCCGGGGACAGGGTGGGACCGGGGAGCTGTTTTTT. This gives the protein CASSRGQGGTGELFF.

This sequence joins TRBV20-1 and TRBJ1-5; D is unclear. Germline V gives CDR1 DFQATT, CDR2 SNEGSKA (reference sequence). V gave up 3 bases and J gave up 0 bases, with 12 bases separating them. The CDR3 covers 15 residues. Written as DNA, the CDR3 is TGCAGTGCTAGTTCTTCCATAGATAGCAATCAGCCCCAGCATTTT. Translated, it gives CSASSSIDSNQPQHF.

The V gene is TRBV19, the J gene TRBJ1-1; no clear D. V lost 6 bases to trimming and J lost 6 bases, with 11 bases between them. This CDR3 spans 12 amino acids. Germline V CDR1 and CDR2: LNHDA, SQIVND (reference sequence). CDR3 loop: CASSLVEAEAFF. The DNA for the CDR3 is TGTGCCAGTAGCTTAGTGGAGGCTGAAGCTTTCTTT.

V is TRBV4-1 and J is TRBJ2-1; perhaps TRBD2 as D (5 bases). With 5 bases removed from V and 1 base from J, the gap between germline ends came to 9 bases. This CDR3 has 14 residues. Germline V gene sequence: CDR1 MGHRA, CDR2 YSYEKL. The CDR3 here is CASSARGSYNEQFF. CDR3 in DNA: TGCGCCAGCAGCGCACGGGGTTCCTACAATGAGCAGTTCTTC.

The V call is TRBV6-2 or TRBV6-3, the J call TRBJ2-4; TRBD2 aligns across 7 bases. Trimming at V came to 2 bases and at J to 1 base, leaving 5 bases not matched to a gene. Germline values: CDR1 MNHEY, CDR2 SVGEGT. The CDR3 has 16 amino acids. The CDR3 spells CASSYDQAGAKNIQYF. The CDR3, as DNA: TGTGCCAGCAGTTACGATCAAGCGGGGGCCAAAAACATTCAGTACTTC.

CDR3 coding DNA: TGTGCCAGTAGTAAACTGACAGGGGGCGCGAACACTGAAGCTTTCTTT. It is translated as CASSKLTGGANTEAFF. J is TRBJ1-1 and V is TRBV19, with 10 bases aligning to TRBD1. The CDR3 extends over 16 amino acids. Per germline, CDR1 LNHDA and CDR2 SQIVND (reference sequence). Trimming cost V 4 bases and J 1 base; bases outside gene matches: 6.

The J gene is TRBJ2-1, the V gene TRBV7-3, with a tentative D call TRBD2 (6 bases). CDR3 length: 15 residues. Trimming took off 5 bases at V and 4 bases at J, with 15 bases between the two ends. CDR1 is SGHTA, CDR2 FQGTGA, per germline. The CDR3 spells CASSPRGLPYNEQFF. CDR3 coding DNA: TGTGCCAGCAGCCCACGGGGACTCCCGTACAATGAGCAGTTCTTC.

The V gene is TRBV5-1, the J gene TRBJ1-4; unclear D gene. The V gene's germline CDR1 is SGHRS and CDR2 YFSETQ. V lost 4 bases and J 5 bases, leaving 18 bases between the germline ends. The CDR3 length is 16 residues. The CDR3 spells CASSQIGPGGNEKLFF. In nucleotides, the CDR3 is TGCGCCAGCAGCCAAATAGGTCCTGGAGGGAATGAAAAACTGTTTTTT. Drawing the rest from reference TRBV5-1 and TRBJ1-4, the complete variable domain is KAGVTQTPRYLIKTRGQQVTLSCSPISGHRSVSWYQQTPGQGLQFLFEYFSETQRNKGNFPGRFSGRQFSNSRSEMNVSTLELGDSALYLCASSQIGPGGNEKLFFGSGTQLSVL.